This T cell receptor beta chain appears in the sequencing data of a study of technical replicates of blood from a handful of donors. V lost 6 bases, J lost 4 bases, and 13 bases lay in between. The length of the CDR3 is 15 residues. The germline V gene encodes CDR1 SGHTA and CDR2 FQGNSA. Assay: immunoSEQ multiplex PCR; the TCRdb copy retains only in-frame clones and omits some. This table has under 75,000 clones, approximately 83% appearing once. The sample consisted of PBMCs. The chain links TRBV7-2 to TRBJ1-6; D gene unclear. This clonotype was obtained from a human donor in good health. Some clones in this sample may be carry-over from other donors' samples. DNA of the CDR3: TGTGCCAGCAGTCCCGAGGGCGCTTATAATTCACCCCTCCACTTT. This codes for CASSPEGAYNSPLHF.